This TCR beta chain was sequenced during a study of human T cells and chemical hapten exposure. Regarding time point: pre-sensitization, week 0. Treatment described: therapeutic diphenylcyclopropenone sensitization with weekly scalp DPC. From the RACE reads, TCRdb called clonotypes with MiXCR, one entry per CDR3 protein. The sample records tens of thousands of distinct CDR3 sequences, around 10% being singletons. The germline CDR1 and CDR2 sequences are SGDLS and YYNGEE. V was pared by 4 bases and J by 2 bases, with 4 bases between. This CDR3 is 12 amino acids long. In this sample, this clonotype turned up many times.

This TCR came from a middle-aged woman with alopecia areata. Some clones in this sample may be carry-over from other donors' samples. The rearrangement links TRBV9 to TRBJ2-1, with no clear D. The sequenced sample was whole blood, obtained in connection with sensitization to the hapten diphenylcyclopropenone (DPC). This CDR3 reads CASSLTYNEQFF. The DNA of the CDR3 is TGTGCCAGCAGCCTCACCTACAATGAGCAGTTCTTC.